Listed here are 8 T cell receptor beta chains from one sample, sequenced in a study of blood T cell repertoires in COVID-19. Sequencing was performed with immunoSEQ multiplex PCR; in TCRdb, only in-frame clones are kept and a portion is missing. The data hold around 100,000 clones, with about 80% observed a single time. The sample consisted of peripheral blood. These receptor sequences come from a human donor in a cohort sampled during active or convalescent COVID-19.

This clone was observed a handful of times. V and J are TRBV7-2 and TRBJ2-1; 9 bases fit TRBD2. This CDR3 region has 16 residues. Trimming took 6 bases from V and 3 from J; bases not matched to a gene: 9. Germline-derived CDR1 and CDR2 are SGHTA and FQGNSA. The CDR3 sequence is CASSSMRGGFYNEQFF. CDR3 DNA sequence: TGTGCCAGCAGTTCTATGCGGGGGGGGTTCTACAATGAGCAGTTCTTC.

J is TRBJ2-1 and V is TRBV29-1; 9 bases are a match to TRBD1. With 6 bases clipped from V and 0 bases from J, the junction kept 3 bases outside the gene matches. Germline lookup yields CDR1 SQVTM and CDR2 ANQGSEA. The CDR3 is 14 amino acids. The CDR3: CSVGQGASYNEQFF. DNA for the CDR3: TGCAGCGTGGGACAGGGTGCCTCCTACAATGAGCAGTTCTTC.

This clone occurred a few times. The J gene is TRBJ2-7, the V gene TRBV5-4; 7 bases line up with TRBD1. The CDR3 spans 15 residues. Germline V gene lookup returns CDR1 SGHNT and CDR2 YYREEE (reference sequence). V gave up 4 bases and J gave up 0 bases; unmatched junction bases: 7. CDR3 residues: CASSRGQRSSYEQYF. CDR3 sequence (DNA): TGTGCCAGCAGCCGGGGACAGCGGAGCTCCTACGAGCAGTACTTC.

This clone was recorded only once. The chain recombines TRBV14 with TRBJ1-2; no clear D. The CDR3 totals 14 residues. Germline CDR1 and CDR2: SGHDN and FVKESK. V dropped 3 bases and J dropped 5 bases, with 13 bases sitting between them. The CDR3 protein is CASSHQSRAYGYTF. In DNA, the CDR3 is TGTGCCAGCAGCCACCAAAGTAGAGCGTATGGCTACACCTTC.

In DNA form, the CDR3 reads TGTGCCAGCTCACCGGACCCGGGACAAACTAGCAATCAGCCCCAGCATTTT. Translated, it gives CASSPDPGQTSNQPQHF. The V call is TRBV18, the J call TRBJ1-5; the D gene is possibly TRBD1 (6 bases). V was shortened by 3 bases and J by 0 bases, with 15 bases between the two germline ends. Germline CDR1 is KGHSH and CDR2 is LQKENI. CDR3 length: 17 amino acids.

The rearrangement joins TRBV9 to TRBJ2-3; 9 bases agree with TRBD2. The V and J ends lost 0 bases and 0 bases, in that order; junction bases with no gene match: 2. The CDR3 extends over 16 amino acids. Germline V gene data show CDR1 as SGDLS and CDR2 as YYNGEE. The chain's CDR3 is CASSVGAGGSTDTQYF. CDR3 coding DNA: TGTGCCAGCAGCGTAGGGGCGGGGGGGAGCACAGATACGCAGTATTTT. Full variable domain (outside the CDR3, taken from reference TRBV9 and TRBJ2-3): DSGVTQTPKHLITATGQRVTLRCSPRSGDLSVYWYQQSLDQGLQFLIQYYNGEERAKGNILERFSAQQFPDLHSELNLSSLELGDSALYFCASSVGAGGSTDTQYFGPGTRLTVL.

This chain joins TRBV19 and TRBJ1-2, with D perhaps TRBD1 (5 bases). The CDR3 is made up of 13 amino acids. Trimming pared 8 bases from V and 4 bases from J, leaving 14 bases between. Germline V gene data show CDR1 as LNHDA and CDR2 as SQIVND (reference sequence). CDR3 bases: TGTGCCAGTGGCGTCTCGGGGGTCTATGGCTACACCTTC. Protein: CASGVSGVYGYTF.

The gene calls are TRBV24-1 and TRBJ2-3; no reliable D call. Germline CDR1 KGHDR, CDR2 SFDVKD. The germline V and J ends were trimmed by 5 bases and 4 bases, with 9 bases remaining between them. The CDR3 extends over 13 amino acids. The DNA of the CDR3 is TGTGCCACCAGTGCTACGGTCCCAGATACGCAGTATTTT. This codes for CATSATVPDTQYF.